A selection of T cell receptor beta chains follows, all from one sample in a study of graft-versus-host responses after intestinal transplantation. Using immunoSEQ multiplex PCR, the repertoire was profiled, and TCRdb retains in-frame clones only, with some absent. This table holds about 86,000 clones, roughly four fifths found once. These TCRs' antigens remain unknown. The specimen comprised unstimulated CD8+ T cells sorted from spleen or lymph node cells, sampled before intestinal transplant. These receptors were obtained from a human donor who received an intestinal transplant. Both conserved end residues are part of each CDR3. Each record gives: clone size, V gene, D gene, J gene, CDR3 protein, CDR3 DNA. D genes are given only for firm matches. Some rows mark clone size as missing; the rest say once, few, many or name a class of expanded clone.

>-|TRBV6-5|-|TRBJ2-1
CASSYGSDNEQFF
TGTGCCAGCAGTTACGGGAGTGACAATGAGCAGTTCTTC
>few|TRBV28|-|TRBJ2-2
CASSLSLEAGELFF
TGTGCCAGCAGTTTATCCCTAGAGGCCGGGGAGCTGTTTTTT
>-|TRBV7-6|TRBD1|TRBJ2-3
CASSYGTATDTQYF
TGTGCCAGCAGCTACGGGACAGCCACAGATACGCAGTATTTT
>-|TRBV7-6|-|TRBJ2-1
CASGGGGLLNEQFF
TGTGCCAGCGGAGGGGGGGGGCTGCTCAATGAGCAGTTCTTC
>-|TRBV18|-|TRBJ1-2
CASSPTPNYGYTF
TGTGCCAGCTCACCGACCCCCAACTATGGCTACACCTTC
>-|TRBV27|TRBD1|TRBJ2-3
CAIASGTGGPDTQYF
TGTGCCATCGCCTCCGGGACAGGGGGCCCAGATACGCAGTATTTT
>-|TRBV5-5|TRBD2|TRBJ2-3
CASSLERGRTDTQYF
TGTGCCAGCAGCTTGGAGCGGGGCCGCACAGATACGCAGTATTTT
>few|TRBV9|TRBD2|TRBJ2-7
CASSGTSGGAYEQYF
TGTGCCAGCAGCGGAACTAGCGGGGGGGCCTACGAGCAGTACTTC
>-|TRBV7-9|-|TRBJ2-7
CASTQPGLSLLEQYF
TGTGCCAGCACCCAGCCGGGATTAAGCCTACTCGAGCAGTACTTC
>-|TRBV6-1|-|TRBJ1-1
CASSEFLNTEAFF
TGTGCCAGCAGTGAATTTTTGAACACTGAAGCTTTCTTT
>-|TRBV2|TRBD2|TRBJ2-7
CASSEARVTGGYEQYF
TGTGCCAGCAGTGAAGCGCGGGTCACGGGAGGCTACGAGCAGTACTTC
>-|TRBV5-4|TRBD1|TRBJ1-1
CASSETGWGTEAFF
TGTGCCAGCAGCGAGACAGGGTGGGGCACTGAAGCTTTCTTT
>-|TRBV5-4|-|TRBJ1-4
CASSLTGESEKLFF
TGTGCCAGCAGCCTGACAGGAGAATCTGAAAAACTGTTTTTT
>-|TRBV28|-|TRBJ2-7
CASSVLGTYEQYF
TGTGCCAGCAGTGTACTGGGTACCTACGAGCAGTACTTC
>-|TRBV5-1|-|TRBJ2-1
CASSSYRLVYNEQFF
TGCGCCAGCAGCTCCTATCGACTAGTCTACAATGAGCAGTTCTTC
>-|TRBV10-3|-|TRBJ2-1
CAIQDRGYNEQFF
TGTGCCATCCAGGACAGAGGGTACAATGAGCAGTTCTTC
>-|TRBV4-1|-|TRBJ1-1
CASSQEEGLDEAFF
TGCGCCAGCAGCCAAGAAGAGGGTTTGGATGAAGCTTTCTTT
>-|TRBV11-2|TRBD1|TRBJ2-2
CASSPGRTGKTGELFF
TGTGCCAGCAGCCCGGGGAGGACAGGGAAAACCGGGGAGCTGTTTTTT
>-|TRBV29-1|-|TRBJ1-1
CSALNLGTEAFF
TGCAGCGCCCTAAATCTGGGCACTGAAGCTTTCTTT
>once|TRBV5-1|-|TRBJ2-7
CASSTFDGTYEQYF
TGCGCCAGCAGCACATTCGACGGAACCTACGAGCAGTACTTC
>-|TRBV4-1|-|TRBJ2-1
CASSQSLDEQFF
TGCGCCAGCAGCCAATCCCTCGATGAGCAGTTCTTC
>-|TRBV29-1|-|TRBJ2-2
CSVVQEGTGELFF
TGCAGCGTTGTGCAGGAGGGCACCGGGGAGCTGTTTTTT
>-|TRBV6-5|-|TRBJ2-6
CASSQANLGANVLTF
TGTGCCAGCAGCCAGGCAAATCTCGGGGCCAACGTCCTGACTTTC
>-|TRBV7-8|-|TRBJ1-5
CASSPAGGVSNQPQHF
TGTGCCAGCAGCCCTGCCGGGGGGGTCTCCAATCAGCCCCAGCATTTT
>few|TRBV27|-|TRBJ2-7
CASSLAGLTSYEQYF
TGTGCCAGCAGTTTAGCGGGTTTGACCTCCTACGAGCAGTACTTC
>-|TRBV2|TRBD2|TRBJ2-1
CASRYSGTYNEQFF
TGTGCCAGCAGGTATAGCGGGACCTACAATGAGCAGTTCTTC
>-|TRBV7-8|-|TRBJ1-5
CASSLVPTERHQPQHF
TGTGCCAGCAGCTTAGTTCCGACAGAGAGACATCAGCCCCAGCATTTT
>-|TRBV6-1|TRBD1|TRBJ1-1
CASSETGSTEAFF
TGTGCCAGCAGTGAGACAGGGAGCACTGAAGCTTTCTTT
>-|TRBV27|TRBD2|TRBJ2-7
CASGGGEKGHEQYF
TGTGCCAGCGGCGGGGGGGAGAAGGGACACGAGCAGTACTTC
>-|TRBV11-2|-|TRBJ2-3
CASSLDPELPRYTQYF
TGTGCCAGCAGCTTAGATCCCGAACTCCCAAGATATACGCAGTATTTT
>-|TRBV27|TRBD1|TRBJ2-5
CASKLVTGGSGTQYF
TGTGCCAGCAAATTGGTCACAGGGGGGAGTGGGACCCAGTACTTC